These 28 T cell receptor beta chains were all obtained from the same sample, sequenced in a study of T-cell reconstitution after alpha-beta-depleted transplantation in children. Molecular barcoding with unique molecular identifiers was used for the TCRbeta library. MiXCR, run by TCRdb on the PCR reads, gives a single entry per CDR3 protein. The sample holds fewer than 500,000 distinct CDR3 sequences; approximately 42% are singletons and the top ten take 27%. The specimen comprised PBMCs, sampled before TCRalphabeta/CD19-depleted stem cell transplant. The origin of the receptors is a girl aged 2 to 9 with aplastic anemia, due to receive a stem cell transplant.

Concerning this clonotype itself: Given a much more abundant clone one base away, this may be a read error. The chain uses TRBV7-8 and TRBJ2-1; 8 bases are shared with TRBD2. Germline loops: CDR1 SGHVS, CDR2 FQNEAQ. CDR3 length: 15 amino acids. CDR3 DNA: TGTGCCAGCAGCGCACGGGAGGGCTACTACAATGAGCAGGTCTTC. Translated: CASSAREGYYNEQVF. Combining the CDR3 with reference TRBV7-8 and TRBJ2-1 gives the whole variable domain GAGVSQSPRYKVAKRGQDVALRCDPISGHVSLFWYQQALGQGPEFLTYFQNEAQLDKSGLPSDRFFAERPEGSVSTLKIQRTQQEDSAVYLCASSAREGYYNEQVFGPGTRLTVL.

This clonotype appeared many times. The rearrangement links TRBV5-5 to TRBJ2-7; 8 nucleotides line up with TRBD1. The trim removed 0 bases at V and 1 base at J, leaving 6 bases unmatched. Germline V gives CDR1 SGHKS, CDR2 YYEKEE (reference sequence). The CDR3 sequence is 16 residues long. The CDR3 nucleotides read TGTGCCAGCAGCTTGGGACACCGGGACAGGTCCTACGAGCAGTACTTC. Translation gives CASSLGHRDRSYEQYF.

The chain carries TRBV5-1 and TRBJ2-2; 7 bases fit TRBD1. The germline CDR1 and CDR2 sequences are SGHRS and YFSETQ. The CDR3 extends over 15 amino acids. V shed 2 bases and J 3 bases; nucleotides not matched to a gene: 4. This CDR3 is CASSFTGADTGELFF. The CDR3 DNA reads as TGCGCCAGCAGCTTCACAGGGGCGGACACCGGGGAGCTGTTTTTT.

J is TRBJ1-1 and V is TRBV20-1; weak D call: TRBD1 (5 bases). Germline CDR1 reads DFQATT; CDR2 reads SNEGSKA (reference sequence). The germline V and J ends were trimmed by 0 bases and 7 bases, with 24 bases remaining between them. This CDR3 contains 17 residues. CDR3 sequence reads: CSARDPPGTGRWVEAFF. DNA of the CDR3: TGCAGTGCTAGAGATCCCCCAGGGACCGGGCGGTGGGTTGAAGCTTTCTTT.

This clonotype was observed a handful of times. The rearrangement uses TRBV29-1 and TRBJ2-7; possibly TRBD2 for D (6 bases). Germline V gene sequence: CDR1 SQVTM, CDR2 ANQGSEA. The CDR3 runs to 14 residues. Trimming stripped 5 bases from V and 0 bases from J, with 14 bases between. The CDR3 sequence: CSVLSGSSSYEQYF. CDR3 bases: TGCAGCGTTCTAAGCGGGTCTAGCTCCTACGAGCAGTACTTC.

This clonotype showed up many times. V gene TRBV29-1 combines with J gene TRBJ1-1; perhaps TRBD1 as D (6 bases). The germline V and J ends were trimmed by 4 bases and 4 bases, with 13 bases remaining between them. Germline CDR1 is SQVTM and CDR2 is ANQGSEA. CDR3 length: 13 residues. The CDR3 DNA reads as TGCAGCGTTGGGGGGCAGGCCCCCACTGAAGCTTTCTTT. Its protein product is CSVGGQAPTEAFF.

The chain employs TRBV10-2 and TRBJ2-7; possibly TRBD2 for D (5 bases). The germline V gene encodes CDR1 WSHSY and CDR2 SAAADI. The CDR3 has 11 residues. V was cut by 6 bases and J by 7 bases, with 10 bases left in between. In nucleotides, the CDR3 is TGCGCCAGCAGGGGAGAAGGGGAGCAGTACTTC. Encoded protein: CASRGEGEQYF.

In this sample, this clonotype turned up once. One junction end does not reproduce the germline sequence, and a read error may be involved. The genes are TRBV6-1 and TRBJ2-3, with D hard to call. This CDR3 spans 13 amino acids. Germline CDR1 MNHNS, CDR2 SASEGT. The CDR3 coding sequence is TGTTCCAGCAGTGTCCTACCGGGAGATACGCAGTATTTT. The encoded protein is CSSSVLPGDTQYF.

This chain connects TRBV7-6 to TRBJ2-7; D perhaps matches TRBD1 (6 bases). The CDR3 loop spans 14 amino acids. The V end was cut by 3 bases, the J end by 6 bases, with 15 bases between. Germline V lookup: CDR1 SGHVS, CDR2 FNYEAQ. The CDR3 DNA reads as TGTGCCAGCAGCTTGGCAGGGGCGGCGATCGAGCAGTACTTC. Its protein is CASSLAGAAIEQYF.

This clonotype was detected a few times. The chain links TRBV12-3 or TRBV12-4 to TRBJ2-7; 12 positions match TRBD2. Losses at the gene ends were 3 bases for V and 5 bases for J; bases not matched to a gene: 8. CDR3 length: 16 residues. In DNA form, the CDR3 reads TGTGCCAGCAGTTTTAATAGACTAGCGGGAGCGGACGAGCAGTACTTC. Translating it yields CASSFNRLAGADEQYF.

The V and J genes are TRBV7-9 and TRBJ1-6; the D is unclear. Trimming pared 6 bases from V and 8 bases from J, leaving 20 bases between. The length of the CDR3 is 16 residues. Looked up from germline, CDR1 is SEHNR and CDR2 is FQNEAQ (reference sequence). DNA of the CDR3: TGTGCCAGCAGTCCCGACGTATGGCGGTTGGATTCACCCCTCCACTTT. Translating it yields CASSPDVWRLDSPLHF. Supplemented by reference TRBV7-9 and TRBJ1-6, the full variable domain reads DTGVSQNPRHKITKRGQNVTFRCDPISEHNRLYWYRQTLGQGPEFLTYFQNEAQLEKSRLLSDRFSAERPKGSFSTLEIQRTEQGDSAMYLCASSPDVWRLDSPLHFGNGTRLTVT.

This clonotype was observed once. Here the CDR3 reads CSARTRTGYGYTF. The CDR3 DNA is TGCAGTGCTAGAACCCGGACAGGCTATGGCTACACCTTC. The rearrangement links TRBV20-1 to TRBJ1-2; 7 bases are shared with TRBD1. Per germline, CDR1 DFQATT and CDR2 SNEGSKA (reference sequence). The length of the CDR3 is 13 residues. V lost 2 bases to trimming and J lost 4 bases; unmatched junction nucleotides: 4.

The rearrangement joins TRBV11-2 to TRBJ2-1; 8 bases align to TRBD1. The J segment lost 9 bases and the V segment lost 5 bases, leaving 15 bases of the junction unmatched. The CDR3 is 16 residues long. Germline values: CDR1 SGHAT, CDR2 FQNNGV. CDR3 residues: CASSPRKDRVGGEQFF. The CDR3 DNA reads TGTGCCAGCAGCCCGAGGAAGGACAGGGTCGGTGGTGAGCAGTTCTTC.

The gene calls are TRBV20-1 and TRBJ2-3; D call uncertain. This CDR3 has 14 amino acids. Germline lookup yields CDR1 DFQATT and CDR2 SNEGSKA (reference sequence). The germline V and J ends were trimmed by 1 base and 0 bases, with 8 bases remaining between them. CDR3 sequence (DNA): TGCAGTGCTAGAGCCAGTACTAGCACAGATACGCAGTATTTT. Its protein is CSARASTSTDTQYF.

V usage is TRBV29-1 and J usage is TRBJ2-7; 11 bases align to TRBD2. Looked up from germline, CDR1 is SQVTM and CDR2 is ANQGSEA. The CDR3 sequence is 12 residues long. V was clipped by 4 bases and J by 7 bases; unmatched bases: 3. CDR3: CSVGLAGREQYF. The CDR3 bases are TGCAGCGTTGGACTAGCGGGGAGGGAGCAGTACTTC.

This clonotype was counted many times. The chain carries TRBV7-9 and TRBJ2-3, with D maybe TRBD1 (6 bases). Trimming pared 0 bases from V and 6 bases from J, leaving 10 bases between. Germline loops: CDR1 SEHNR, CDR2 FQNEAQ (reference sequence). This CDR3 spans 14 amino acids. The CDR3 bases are TGTGCCAGCAGCTTAGCAGGACAGATGGATACGCAGTATTTT. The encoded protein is CASSLAGQMDTQYF.

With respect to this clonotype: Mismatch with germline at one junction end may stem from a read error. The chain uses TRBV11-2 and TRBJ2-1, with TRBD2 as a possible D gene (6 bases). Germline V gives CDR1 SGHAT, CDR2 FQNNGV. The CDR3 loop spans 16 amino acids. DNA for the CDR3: TGTCCCAGCAGCTCGCCCCGGGACTTTTTCTCCAATGAGCAGTTCTTC. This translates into CPSSSPRDFFSNEQFF.

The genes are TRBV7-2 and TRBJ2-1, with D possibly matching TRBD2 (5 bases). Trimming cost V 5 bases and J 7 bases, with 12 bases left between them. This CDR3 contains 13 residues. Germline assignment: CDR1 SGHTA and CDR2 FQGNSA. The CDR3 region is CASSPGWRNEQFF. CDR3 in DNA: TGTGCCAGCAGCCCAGGCTGGAGGAATGAGCAGTTCTTC.

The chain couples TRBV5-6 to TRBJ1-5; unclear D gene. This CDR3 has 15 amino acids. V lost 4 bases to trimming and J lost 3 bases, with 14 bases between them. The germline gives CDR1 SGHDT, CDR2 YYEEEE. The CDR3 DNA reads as TGTGCCAGCAGCCTCCGGGCAGGCCCCAATCAGCCCCAGCATTTT. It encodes CASSLRAGPNQPQHF.

The CDR3, as DNA: TGCAGCGTTGAGACTAGCGGGTTCACAGATACGCAGTATTTT. Amino acids: CSVETSGFTDTQYF. V is TRBV29-1 and J is TRBJ2-3, with TRBD2 matching over 10 bases. Germline CDR1 and CDR2: SQVTM and ANQGSEA. This CDR3 region has 14 residues. The J segment lost 2 bases and the V segment lost 3 bases, leaving 2 bases of the junction unmatched.

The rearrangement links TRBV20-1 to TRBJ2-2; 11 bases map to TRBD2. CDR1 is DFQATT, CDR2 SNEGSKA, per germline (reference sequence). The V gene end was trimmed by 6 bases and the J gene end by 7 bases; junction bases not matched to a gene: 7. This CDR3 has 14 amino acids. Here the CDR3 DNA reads TGCAGTGCCAATAGCGGGGGGGCCGGCGGGGAGCTGTTTTTT. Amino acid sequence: CSANSGGAGGELFF.

In DNA, the CDR3 is TGTGCCAGCAGCTTAGCGGGGGGTAGCGGGAGGCTCTCCTACGAGCAGTACTTC. Its translation: CASSLAGGSGRLSYEQYF. The chain carries TRBV11-1 and TRBJ2-7, with 10 nucleotides matching TRBD2. Germline V CDR1 and CDR2: SGHAT, FQDESV (reference sequence). V shed 0 bases and J 0 bases; nucleotides not matched to a gene: 8. The CDR3 consists of 18 residues.

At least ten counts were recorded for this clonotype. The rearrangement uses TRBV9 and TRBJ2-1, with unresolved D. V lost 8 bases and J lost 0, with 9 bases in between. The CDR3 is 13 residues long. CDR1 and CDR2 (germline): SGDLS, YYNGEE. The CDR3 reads CARLSCSYNEQFF. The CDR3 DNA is TGTGCCAGGCTTTCCTGCTCCTACAATGAGCAGTTCTTC.

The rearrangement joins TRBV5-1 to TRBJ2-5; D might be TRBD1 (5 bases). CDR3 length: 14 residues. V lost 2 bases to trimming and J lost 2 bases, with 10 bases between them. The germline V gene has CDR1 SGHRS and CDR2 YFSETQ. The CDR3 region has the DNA TGCGCCAGCAGCTTAATCGACAGTCAAGAGACCCAGTACTTC. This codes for CASSLIDSQETQYF.

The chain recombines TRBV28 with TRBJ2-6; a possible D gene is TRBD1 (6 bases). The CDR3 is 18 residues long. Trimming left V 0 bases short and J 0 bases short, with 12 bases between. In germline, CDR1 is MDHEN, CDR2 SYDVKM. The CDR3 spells CASSLWGAGNSGANVLTF. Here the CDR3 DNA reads TGTGCCAGCAGTTTATGGGGGGCAGGGAACTCTGGGGCCAACGTCCTGACTTTC.

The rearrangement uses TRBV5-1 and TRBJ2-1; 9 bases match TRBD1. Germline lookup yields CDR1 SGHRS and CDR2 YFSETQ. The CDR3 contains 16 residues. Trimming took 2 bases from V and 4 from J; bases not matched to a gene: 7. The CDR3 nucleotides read TGCGCCAGCAGCTTTGCAGGGACAGGGCTTTACAATGAGCAGTTCTTC. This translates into CASSFAGTGLYNEQFF.

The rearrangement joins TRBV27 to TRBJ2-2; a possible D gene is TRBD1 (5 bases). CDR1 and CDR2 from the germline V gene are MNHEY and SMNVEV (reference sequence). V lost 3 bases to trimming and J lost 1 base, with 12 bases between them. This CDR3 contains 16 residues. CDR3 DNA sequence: TGTGCCAGCAGTTTGGTGACAGCCAAGAACACCGGGGAGCTGTTTTTT. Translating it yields CASSLVTAKNTGELFF.

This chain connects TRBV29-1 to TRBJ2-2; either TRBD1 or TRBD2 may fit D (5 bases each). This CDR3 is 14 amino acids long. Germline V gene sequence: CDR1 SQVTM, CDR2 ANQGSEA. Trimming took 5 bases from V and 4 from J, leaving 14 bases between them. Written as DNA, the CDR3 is TGCAGCGTTCGGGGAGAGGGGCGCACCGGGGAGCTGTTTTTT. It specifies CSVRGEGRTGELFF.